The rows below give T cell receptor beta chains drawn from one sample of a study of T cells in tuberculosis. The protocol was immunoSEQ multiplex PCR, while the TCRdb copy is restricted to in-frame clones and leaves out a portion. Among tens of thousands of clones listed, 92% were seen once. The source was PBMCs, collected at tuberculosis diagnosis. Receptor source: an adult with tuberculosis. Some clones in this sample may be carry-over from other donors' samples. Each CDR3 is given with its conserved first and last residue.

J gene	CDR3 length	V gene	CDR3 protein
TRBJ2-7	15	TRBV6-5	CASSPLAGASYEQYF
TRBJ1-1	18	TRBV2	CASSDAFTPGTGITEAFF
TRBJ2-7	14	TRBV19	CASSIGRQNYEQYF
TRBJ1-5	17	TRBV5-5	CASSLYGTGGSNQPQHF
TRBJ2-7	15	TRBV4-2	CASSQDRDGGYEQYF
TRBJ1-3	14	TRBV10-3	CAISQDLSGNTIYF
TRBJ2-7	14	TRBV27	CASSMGLPPYEQYF
TRBJ1-4	16	TRBV4-1	CASSQDLTGRFEKLFF
TRBJ2-1	16	TRBV2	CASNPGLLSRYNEQFF
TRBJ1-5	13	TRBV5-1	CASSPTGFQPQHF
TRBJ2-3	15	TRBV19	CASSIVEQLTDTQYF
TRBJ1-2	16	TRBV5-1	CASSYGTGTANYGYTF
TRBJ1-5	12	TRBV10-2	CASGRVGQPQHF
TRBJ2-2	13	TRBV6-1	CASSEQGSGELFF
TRBJ2-4	16	TRBV30	CAWMVTSGEPKNIQYF